Following are 3 T cell receptor beta chains from one sample sequenced in a study of cytomegalovirus exposure and HLA in healthy donors (dated by TCRdb to about 2017). Library method: the immunoSEQ multiplex PCR assay. The source is immuneACCESS, and TCRdb retained only in-frame sequences with V and J called. Part of the clones is not carried over; for the studies checked, unresolved V genes explain less than half of this, and the remainder is unexplained. This sample has about 58,000 clones in its table, and 90% of those were observed once. Of the sample, approximately 1% is held by the ten largest clones. Sequencing was carried out using PBMCs. Receptors originate from a man younger than 35 in good health and CMV-seronegative.

The genes are TRBV7-3 and TRBJ1-1, with D maybe TRBD1 (6 bases). V was pared by 7 bases and J by 1 base, with 10 bases between. This CDR3 is 13 amino acids long. Germline-derived CDR1 and CDR2 are SGHTA and FQGTGA. The CDR3 DNA sequence: TGTGCCAGCAAACAGGGAGCGAACACTGAAGCTTTCTTT. This translates into CASKQGANTEAFF.

The genes are TRBV7-3 and TRBJ2-3, with a tentative D call TRBD1 (6 bases). The CDR3 spans 16 residues. The V end lost 4 bases, the J end lost 1 base, and 15 bases lay between the germline ends. Germline V gene lookup returns CDR1 SGHTA and CDR2 FQGTGA. The CDR3 region has the DNA TGTGCCAGCAGCTCGACCGGGTCAGGGGGCACAGATACGCAGTATTTT. This gives the protein CASSSTGSGGTDTQYF. The full variable domain, completed using reference TRBV7-3 and TRBJ2-3, is GAGVSQTPSNKVTEKGKYVELRCDPISGHTALYWYRQSLGQGPEFLIYFQGTGAADDSGLPNDRFFAVRPEGSVSTLKIQRTERGDSAVYLCASSSTGSGGTDTQYFGPGTRLTVL.

The rearrangement joins TRBV28 to TRBJ2-1; 8 bases are shared with TRBD2. The CDR3 is 17 amino acids. CDR1 is MDHEN, CDR2 SYDVKM, per germline. The trim removed 4 bases at V and 0 bases at J, leaving 8 bases unmatched. Here the CDR3 reads CASSYPHSGTSYNEQFF. The CDR3, as DNA: TGTGCCAGCAGTTACCCTCATAGCGGGACCTCCTACAATGAGCAGTTCTTC. Full variable domain (remainder filled in from reference TRBV28 and TRBJ2-1): DVKVTQSSRYLVKRTGEKVFLECVQDMDHENMFWYRQDPGLGLRLIYFSYDVKMKEKGDIPEGYSVSREKKERFSLILESASTNQTSMYLCASSYPHSGTSYNEQFFGPGTRLTVL.